This entry lists 30 T cell receptor beta chains sequenced from one sample in a study of T cell repertoires in cytomegalovirus infection. A single record per CDR3 protein comes from TCRdb applying MiXCR to the reads. In the table there are some 800,000 distinct CDR3 sequences, approximately 32% of which are singletons. The antigens of these receptors remain unknown. The sequencing used cultured CD8+ T cells from PBMCs, collected from culture after CMV antigen stimulation. Receptors originate from a human donor in good health (CMV status not recorded). Some clones in this sample may be carry-over from other donors' samples.

The chain is built from TRBV29-1 and TRBJ1-6; D not resolved. CDR3 length equals 13 residues. V lost 3 bases, J lost 3 bases, and 6 bases lay in between. CDR1 is SQVTM, CDR2 ANQGSEA, per germline. CDR3 sequence (DNA): TGCAGCGTTGATTTGGACTATAATTCACCCCTCCACTTT. It translates to CSVDLDYNSPLHF.

A few counts support this clonotype. The chain uses TRBV19 and TRBJ1-1, with D uncertain. Trimming shortened V by 4 bases and J by 1 base, and 19 bases separated the two germline ends. This CDR3 comprises 17 residues. Germline CDR1 LNHDA, CDR2 SQIVND (reference sequence). In nucleotides, the CDR3 is TGTGCCAGTAGTACCGGTGCGGGCAGCCGAGAGAACACTGAAGCTTTCTTT. Amino acid sequence: CASSTGAGSRENTEAFF.

Many counts were recorded for this clonotype. J is TRBJ1-1 and V is TRBV19; D remains unclear. The CDR3 runs to 13 residues. In germline, CDR1 is LNHDA, CDR2 SQIVND (reference sequence). The V end lost 7 bases, the J end lost 8 bases, and 17 bases lay between the germline ends. The CDR3 loop reads CASKEAGLGEAFF. In DNA, the CDR3 is TGTGCCAGTAAGGAGGCCGGATTGGGCGAAGCTTTCTTT.

The chain is built from TRBV6-1 and TRBJ1-1, with D tentatively TRBD1 (5 bases). Trimming left V 6 bases short and J 5 bases short, with 16 bases between. The V gene's germline CDR1 is MNHNS and CDR2 SASEGT. This CDR3 is built from 14 residues. The CDR3 is CASRWPWQGTEAFF. The CDR3 DNA reads TGTGCCAGCAGGTGGCCCTGGCAGGGTACTGAAGCTTTCTTT.

This clonotype has just a few counts. The chain employs TRBV15 and TRBJ2-1; maybe TRBD2 (6 bases). V was shortened by 0 bases and J by 7 bases, with 13 bases between the two germline ends. In germline, CDR1 is LNHNV, CDR2 YYDKDF (reference sequence). This CDR3 has 15 residues. CDR3 amino acids: CATSRDLGLPNEQFF. CDR3 nucleotides: TGTGCCACCAGCAGAGACCTGGGACTTCCAAATGAGCAGTTCTTC.

The sample holds many counts of this clonotype. The V and J genes are TRBV7-2 and TRBJ2-1; maybe TRBD1 (7 bases). This CDR3 is built from 16 residues. V shed 5 bases and J shed 8 bases, with 22 bases lying between them. The V gene's germline CDR1 is SGHTA and CDR2 FQGNSA. The CDR3 protein is CASSPTVQGGGDEQFF. The CDR3 DNA is TGTGCCAGCAGCCCTACAGTCCAGGGGGGAGGAGATGAGCAGTTCTTC. The variable domain in full, completed from reference TRBV7-2 and TRBJ2-1, reads GAGVSQSPSNKVTEKGKDVELRCDPISGHTALYWYRQSLGQGLEFLIYFQGNSAPDKSGLPSDRFSAERTGGSVSTLTIQRTQQEDSAVYLCASSPTVQGGGDEQFFGPGTRLTVL.

Worth noting for this clonotype: A junction end diverges from the germline sequence, so it may reflect a read error. The CDR3: CVSSHRLAGNLLSQYF. The CDR3 bases are TGTGTCAGCAGCCACCGACTAGCGGGGAATCTGTTATCCCAGTACTTC. This chain links TRBV11-2 with TRBJ2-5, with 11 nucleotides matching TRBD2. Germline values: CDR1 SGHAT, CDR2 FQNNGV. The CDR3 spans 16 residues.

V usage is TRBV10-3 and J usage is TRBJ2-7, with a possible D match to TRBD1 (6 bases). Per germline, CDR1 ENHRY and CDR2 SYGVKD. Trimming stripped 6 bases from V and 2 bases from J, with 14 bases between. The length of the CDR3 is 14 residues. The CDR3 loop reads CAIRISGHPYEQYF. CDR3 in DNA: TGTGCCATCAGGATATCGGGACACCCCTACGAGCAGTACTTC.

At least ten counts were recorded for this clonotype. J is TRBJ2-7 and V is TRBV7-9; D might be TRBD1 (6 bases). The CDR3 loop spans 16 amino acids. V was trimmed by 0 bases and J by 2 bases, leaving 14 bases between them. In germline, CDR1 is SEHNR, CDR2 FQNEAQ (reference sequence). CDR3 sequence (DNA): TGTGCCAGCAGCTTAGCGGGGGCCCAAATGGCCTACGAGCAGTACTTC. This codes for CASSLAGAQMAYEQYF.

This clonotype appeared a few times. The chain is built from TRBV7-9 and TRBJ1-2; 8 bases map to TRBD1. There are 15 residues in the CDR3. From germline, CDR1 is SEHNR and CDR2 FQNEAQ (reference sequence). Trimming took 1 base from V and 4 from J; bases not matched to a gene: 5. The CDR3 sequence: CASSLGTGSTYGYTF. The CDR3 DNA is TGTGCCAGCAGCTTAGGGACAGGGTCGACCTATGGCTACACCTTC.

V and J are TRBV11-3 and TRBJ1-4; tentative D call: TRBD1 (5 bases). CDR1 and CDR2 from the germline V gene are SGHNT and YENEEA. V shed 8 bases and J shed 7 bases, with 14 bases lying between them. CDR3 length equals 13 residues. The CDR3 spells CASEGQSSEKLFF. CDR3 in DNA: TGTGCCAGCGAGGGGCAGTCTAGTGAAAAACTGTTTTTT.

This clonotype has more than one count but fewer than ten. This chain's CDR3 is CSARDLRGHQSYEQYF. CDR3 nucleotide sequence: TGCAGTGCTAGAGATCTCAGGGGCCACCAATCCTACGAGCAGTACTTC. The rearrangement joins TRBV20-1 to TRBJ2-7, with D perhaps TRBD1 (6 bases). Looked up from germline, CDR1 is DFQATT and CDR2 is SNEGSKA (reference sequence). CDR3 length: 16 residues. The V end lost 0 bases, the J end lost 1 base, and 16 bases lay between the germline ends.

Remarks on this clonotype: Since no conserved phenylalanine or tryptophan closes the CDR3, a read error is the likely cause. The CDR3 is CASSPSGSPSHEKLFV. DNA of the CDR3: TGTGCCAGCAGCCCATCAGGGTCCCCGTCTCATGAAAAACTGTTTGTT. The rearrangement uses TRBV7-2 and TRBJ1-4; D possibly corresponds to TRBD1 (5 bases). The germline CDR1 and CDR2 sequences are SGHTA and FQGNSA. CDR3 length: 16 residues. V was cut by 5 bases and J by 6 bases, with 19 bases left in between.

The CDR3 loop is CASSPRLAGGSETQYF. The DNA of the CDR3 is TGTGCCAGCAGTCCCCGACTAGCGGGGGGCTCTGAGACCCAGTACTTC. V usage is TRBV27 and J usage is TRBJ2-5; 13 bases are shared with TRBD2. The ends lost 5 bases at V and 5 bases at J; junction bases unmatched: 8. Germline V gives CDR1 MNHEY, CDR2 SMNVEV (reference sequence). The CDR3 is 16 residues long.

The chain combines TRBV27 with TRBJ1-5; no clear D gene. Germline V gives CDR1 MNHEY, CDR2 SMNVEV (reference sequence). V was clipped by 5 bases and J by 9 bases, with 14 bases between them. The CDR3 covers 13 residues. CDR3 residues: CASSPTSKWPQHF. CDR3 coding DNA: TGTGCCAGCAGTCCTACCTCAAAATGGCCCCAGCATTTT.

This clonotype was picked up a small number of times. The genes are TRBV7-6 and TRBJ2-1; TRBD2 agrees at 12 bases. Trimming at V came to 6 bases and at J to 8 bases, leaving 14 bases not matched to a gene. The CDR3 is 17 residues long. Per the germline V gene, CDR1 is SGHVS and CDR2 is FNYEAQ. The CDR3 reads CASRQGASGGARDEQFF. The CDR3 nucleotides are TGTGCCAGCAGACAAGGGGCTAGCGGGGGGGCCCGGGATGAGCAGTTCTTC.

This sequence joins TRBV7-8 and TRBJ2-7; D is perhaps TRBD1 or TRBD2 (5 bases each). Per germline, CDR1 SGHVS and CDR2 FQNEAQ. CDR3 length equals 17 residues. Trimming removed 5 bases from V and 2 bases from J, with 22 bases in between. The CDR3: CASSELIGDGIPYEQYV. The CDR3 coding sequence is TGTGCCAGCAGCGAACTTATTGGGGACGGAATACCCTACGAGCAGTACGTC.

This clonotype was found many times. The chain employs TRBV7-6 and TRBJ2-5; no firm D call. Germline CDR1 SGHVS, CDR2 FNYEAQ. This CDR3 spans 13 amino acids. Trimming removed 5 bases from V and 2 bases from J, with 9 bases in between. The CDR3 loop is CASSDTKQETQYF. The CDR3 DNA sequence: TGTGCCAGCAGCGACACAAAACAAGAGACCCAGTACTTC.

This clonotype was counted a few times. The chain recombines TRBV2 with TRBJ2-1, with D perhaps being TRBD1 or TRBD2 (5 bases each). The V gene's germline CDR1 is SNHLY and CDR2 FYNNEI. CDR3 size: 16 residues. The V end lost 0 bases, the J end lost 4 bases, and 13 bases lay between the germline ends. CDR3 in DNA: TGTGCCAGCAGTGAAGCTAGGGACCCTGGGTACAATGAGCAGTTCTTC. It specifies CASSEARDPGYNEQFF. Based on the CDR3 plus reference TRBV2 and TRBJ2-1, the full variable domain is EPEVTQTPSHQVTQMGQEVILRCVPISNHLYFYWYRQILGQKVEFLVSFYNNEISEKSEIFDDQFSVERPDGSNFTLKIRSTKLEDSAMYFCASSEARDPGYNEQFFGPGTRLTVL.

The rearrangement uses TRBV4-3 and TRBJ2-1; 9 nucleotides agree with TRBD2. Trimming cost V 1 base and J 7 bases; bases outside gene matches: 17. The CDR3 extends over 19 amino acids. Per germline, CDR1 LGHNA and CDR2 YSLEER. The CDR3 region has the DNA TGCGCCAGCAGCCAAGTTTTAAGTCTAGCGGGGAGTTCGTATAATGAGCAGTTCTTC. Its translation is CASSQVLSLAGSSYNEQFF.

This clonotype was seen a handful of times. V usage is TRBV12-5 and J usage is TRBJ2-4; maybe TRBD1 (5 bases). Germline V gives CDR1 LGHNT, CDR2 FRNRAP. The CDR3 covers 17 residues. Trimming took 5 bases from V and 8 from J, leaving 25 bases between them. The CDR3 here is CASGLTSLGVGRDIQYF. The CDR3 DNA follows: TGTGCTAGTGGTCTCACCTCTCTAGGGGTTGGCCGGGACATTCAGTACTTC.

V and J are TRBV19 and TRBJ1-1; maybe TRBD1 (5 bases). From germline, CDR1 is LNHDA and CDR2 SQIVND (reference sequence). The CDR3 consists of 13 residues. V lost 3 bases and J lost 5, with 10 bases in between. The CDR3 DNA is TGTGCCAGTAGTATCTTTGGGGGGACTGAAGCTTTCTTT. It codes for CASSIFGGTEAFF.

The chain combines TRBV5-5 with TRBJ2-5, with a weak D call TRBD1 (5 bases). The germline V gene has CDR1 SGHKS and CDR2 YYEKEE (reference sequence). The ends were cut back, 1 base at V and 1 base at J, with 11 bases in the middle. The CDR3 totals 15 residues. CDR3 in amino acids: CASSLYFRGQETQYF. As DNA, the CDR3 is TGTGCCAGCAGCTTGTATTTTAGGGGCCAAGAGACCCAGTACTTC.

This clonotype showed up just a few times. This chain uses TRBV28 with TRBJ2-1; TRBD2 matches 11 bases. Looked up from germline, CDR1 is MDHEN and CDR2 is SYDVKM. This CDR3 comprises 15 residues. J lost 9 bases, V lost 6 bases, and 10 bases had no gene match. The CDR3, as DNA: TGTGCCAGCAGGCCGGGACTAGCGGTCCAGGTTGAGCAGTTCTTC. This encodes CASRPGLAVQVEQFF.

The chain combines TRBV27 with TRBJ1-1; no clear D gene. The CDR3 is 13 amino acids. Trimming pared 7 bases from V and 0 bases from J, leaving 9 bases between. Germline V gene sequence: CDR1 MNHEY, CDR2 SMNVEV (reference sequence). The CDR3, as DNA: TGTGCCAGCAACCAAGACCTGAACACTGAAGCTTTCTTT. Its translation is CASNQDLNTEAFF.

The CDR3 is CASKQDIQETQYF. The CDR3 region has the DNA TGTGCCAGCAAACAGGACATCCAAGAGACCCAGTACTTC. The V and J genes are TRBV6-8 and TRBJ2-5; D may be TRBD1 (5 bases). CDR1 MNHGY and CDR2 SAAAGT come from the germline V gene. The CDR3 has 13 residues. Deletions cut 7 bases from V and 1 base from J, with 10 bases between.

The chain joins TRBV6-5 to TRBJ2-5; 9 nucleotides agree with TRBD2. Losses at the gene ends were 5 bases for V and 5 bases for J; bases not matched to a gene: 6. The germline V gene has CDR1 MNHEY and CDR2 SVGAGI. The CDR3 has 14 residues. For the CDR3, the DNA is TGTGCCAGCAGTGACGGACTAGCGCTGGAGACCCAGTACTTC. Translating gives CASSDGLALETQYF.

The rearrangement links TRBV20-1 to TRBJ1-3; 11 bases align to TRBD1. The germline CDR1 and CDR2 sequences are DFQATT and SNEGSKA (reference sequence). CDR3 length equals 14 residues. Trimming took 5 bases from V and 4 from J; bases not matched to a gene: 4. This chain's CDR3 is CSAGQGASGNTIYF. Written as DNA, the CDR3 is TGCAGTGCTGGACAGGGGGCATCAGGAAACACCATATATTTT.

V and J are TRBV5-4 and TRBJ2-7; weak D call: TRBD1 (5 bases). Trimming pared 0 bases from V and 0 bases from J, leaving 7 bases between. The length of the CDR3 is 14 residues. Germline V gives CDR1 SGHNT, CDR2 YYREEE (reference sequence). The chain's CDR3 is CASSLGGDSYEQYV. As DNA, the CDR3 is TGTGCCAGCAGCTTGGGGGGCGACTCCTACGAGCAGTACGTC.

A note on this clonotype: This may be a read error: a much more frequent sequence differs by one nucleotide. The chain recombines TRBV7-6 with TRBJ2-7; D is unclear. Germline CDR1 is SGHVS and CDR2 is FNYEAQ. The CDR3 has 13 amino acids. CDR3 sequence reads: CASILEVTYEQYV. In DNA, the CDR3 is TGTGCCAGCATCTTAGAAGTCACCTACGAGCAGTACGTC.